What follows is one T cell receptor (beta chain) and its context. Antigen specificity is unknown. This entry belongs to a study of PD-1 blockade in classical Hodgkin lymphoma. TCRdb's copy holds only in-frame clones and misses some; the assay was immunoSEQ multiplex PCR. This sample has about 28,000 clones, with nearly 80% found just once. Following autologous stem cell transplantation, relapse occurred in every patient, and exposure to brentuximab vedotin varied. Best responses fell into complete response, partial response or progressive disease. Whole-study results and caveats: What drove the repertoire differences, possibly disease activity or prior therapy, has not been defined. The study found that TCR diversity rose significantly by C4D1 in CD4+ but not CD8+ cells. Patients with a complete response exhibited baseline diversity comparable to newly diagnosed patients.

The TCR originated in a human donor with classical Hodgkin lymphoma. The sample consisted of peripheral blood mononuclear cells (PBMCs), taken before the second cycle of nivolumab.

CDR3 DNA: TGTGCCTGGAGTGTGTGGGGGATGGGTGGCTACACCTTC. Protein: CAWSVWGMGGYTF. The chain links TRBV30 to TRBJ1-2, with D perhaps TRBD1 (5 bases). The V and J ends lost 0 bases and 7 bases respectively, with 12 bases between them. Looked up from germline, CDR1 is GTSNPN and CDR2 is SVGIG (reference sequence). The CDR3 runs to 13 residues.